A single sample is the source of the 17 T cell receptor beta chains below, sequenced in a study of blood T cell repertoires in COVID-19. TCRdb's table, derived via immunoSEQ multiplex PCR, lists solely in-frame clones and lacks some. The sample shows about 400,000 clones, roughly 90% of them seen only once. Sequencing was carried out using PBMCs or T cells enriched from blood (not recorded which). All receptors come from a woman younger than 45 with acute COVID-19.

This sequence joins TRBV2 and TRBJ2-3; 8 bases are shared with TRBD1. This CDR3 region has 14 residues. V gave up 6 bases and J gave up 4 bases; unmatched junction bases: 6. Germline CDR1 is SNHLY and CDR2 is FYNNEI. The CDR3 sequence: CASRATGGPDTQYF. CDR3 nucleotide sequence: TGTGCCAGCAGGGCTACAGGGGGGCCAGATACGCAGTATTTT.

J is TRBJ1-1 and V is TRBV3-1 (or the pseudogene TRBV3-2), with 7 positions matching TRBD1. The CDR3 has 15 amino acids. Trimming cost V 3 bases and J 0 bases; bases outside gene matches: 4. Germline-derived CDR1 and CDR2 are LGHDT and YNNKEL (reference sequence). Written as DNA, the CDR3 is TGTGCCAGCAGCCATTCCGACAGGGTGAACACTGAAGCTTTCTTT. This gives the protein CASSHSDRVNTEAFF.

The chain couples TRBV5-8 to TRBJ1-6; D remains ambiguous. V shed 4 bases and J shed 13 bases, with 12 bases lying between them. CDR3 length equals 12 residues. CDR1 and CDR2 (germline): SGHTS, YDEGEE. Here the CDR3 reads CASSHRSPPLHF. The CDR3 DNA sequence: TGTGCCAGCAGCCACCGTAGCCCTCCCCTCCACTTT.

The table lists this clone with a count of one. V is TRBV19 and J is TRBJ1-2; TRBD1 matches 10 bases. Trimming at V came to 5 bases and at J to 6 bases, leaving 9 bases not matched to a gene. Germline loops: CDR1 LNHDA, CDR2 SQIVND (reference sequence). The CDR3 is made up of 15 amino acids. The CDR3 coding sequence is TGTGCCAGTAGTCCTTGGGACAGGGGTGTTGATGGCTACACCTTC. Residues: CASSPWDRGVDGYTF.

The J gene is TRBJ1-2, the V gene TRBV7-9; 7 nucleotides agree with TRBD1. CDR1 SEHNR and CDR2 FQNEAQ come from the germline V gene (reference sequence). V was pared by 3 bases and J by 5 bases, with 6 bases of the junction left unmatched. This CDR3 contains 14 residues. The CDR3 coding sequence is TGTGCCAGCAGCTTTAACACAGGGGTATATGGCTACACCTTC. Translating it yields CASSFNTGVYGYTF. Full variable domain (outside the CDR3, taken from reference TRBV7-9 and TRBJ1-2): DTGVSQNPRHKITKRGQNVTFRCDPISEHNRLYWYRQTLGQGPEFLTYFQNEAQLEKSRLLSDRFSAERPKGSFSTLEIQRTEQGDSAMYLCASSFNTGVYGYTFGSGTRLTVV.

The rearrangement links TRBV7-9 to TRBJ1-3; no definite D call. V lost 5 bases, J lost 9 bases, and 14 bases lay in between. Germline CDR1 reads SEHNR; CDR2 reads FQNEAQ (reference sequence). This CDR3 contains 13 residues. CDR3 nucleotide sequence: TGTGCCAGCAGCGAGCGTGAGGGCGGCACCATATATTTT. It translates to CASSEREGGTIYF.

The CDR3 region is CASTDRGSTDGYTF. The CDR3, as DNA: TGTGCCAGCACCGACAGGGGAAGTACCGATGGCTACACCTTC. The V call is TRBV6-1, the J call TRBJ1-2; 8 bases fit TRBD1. The trim removed 7 bases at V and 6 bases at J, leaving 10 bases unmatched. Germline loops: CDR1 MNHNS, CDR2 SASEGT. The CDR3 spans 14 residues.

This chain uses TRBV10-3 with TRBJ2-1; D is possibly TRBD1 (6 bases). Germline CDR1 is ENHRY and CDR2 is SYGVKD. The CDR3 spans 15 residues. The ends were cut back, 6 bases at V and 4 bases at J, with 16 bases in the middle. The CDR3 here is CAISPTRTAYNEQFF. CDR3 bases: TGTGCCATCAGCCCGACCCGGACAGCTTACAATGAGCAGTTCTTC.

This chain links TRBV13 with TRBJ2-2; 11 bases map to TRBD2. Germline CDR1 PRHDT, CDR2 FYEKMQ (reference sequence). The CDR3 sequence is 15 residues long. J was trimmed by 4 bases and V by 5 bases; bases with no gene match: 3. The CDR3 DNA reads TGTGCCAGCAGCCCCCTAGCGGGGGGCACCGGGGAGCTGTTTTTT. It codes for CASSPLAGGTGELFF.

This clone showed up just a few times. Here the CDR3 reads CASSYRKDSNYGYTF. The CDR3, as DNA: TGTGCCAGCAGTTACCGCAAGGACAGTAACTATGGCTACACCTTC. This chain joins TRBV6-5 and TRBJ1-2; a possible D gene is TRBD1 (6 bases). From germline, CDR1 is MNHEY and CDR2 SVGAGI. This CDR3 region has 15 residues. Trimming removed 2 bases from V and 1 base from J, with 11 bases in between.

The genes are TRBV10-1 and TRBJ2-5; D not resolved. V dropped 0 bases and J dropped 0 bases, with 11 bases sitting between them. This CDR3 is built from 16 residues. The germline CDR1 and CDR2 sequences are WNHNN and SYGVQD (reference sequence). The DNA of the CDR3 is TGCGCCAGCAGTGAGTCGATGGGCAGCAACCAAGAGACCCAGTACTTC. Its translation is CASSESMGSNQETQYF.

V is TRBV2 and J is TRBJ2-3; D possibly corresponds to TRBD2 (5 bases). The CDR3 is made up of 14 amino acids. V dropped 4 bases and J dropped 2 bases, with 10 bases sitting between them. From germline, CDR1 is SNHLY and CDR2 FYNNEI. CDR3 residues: CASSVTGFTDTQYF. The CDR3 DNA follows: TGTGCCAGCAGTGTCACGGGGTTCACAGATACGCAGTATTTT.

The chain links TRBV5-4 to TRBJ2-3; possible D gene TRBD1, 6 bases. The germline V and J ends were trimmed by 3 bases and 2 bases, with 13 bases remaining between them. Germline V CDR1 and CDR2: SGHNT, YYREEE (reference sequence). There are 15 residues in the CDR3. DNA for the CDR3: TGTGCCAGCAGCTACGGACAGACACACACAGATACGCAGTATTTT. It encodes CASSYGQTHTDTQYF.

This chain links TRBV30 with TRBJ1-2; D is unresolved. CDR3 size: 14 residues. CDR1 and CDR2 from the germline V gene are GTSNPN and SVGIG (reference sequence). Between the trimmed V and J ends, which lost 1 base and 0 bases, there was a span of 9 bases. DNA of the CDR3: TGTGCCTGGAGTGGGTGGCCCTCTAACTATGGCTACACCTTC. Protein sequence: CAWSGWPSNYGYTF.

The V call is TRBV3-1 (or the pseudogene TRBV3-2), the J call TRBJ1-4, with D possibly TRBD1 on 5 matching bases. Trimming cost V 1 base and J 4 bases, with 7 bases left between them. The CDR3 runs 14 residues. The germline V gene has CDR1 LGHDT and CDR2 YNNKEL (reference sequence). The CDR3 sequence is CASSQGTLNEKLFF. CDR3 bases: TGTGCCAGCAGCCAAGGGACACTTAATGAAAAACTGTTTTTT.

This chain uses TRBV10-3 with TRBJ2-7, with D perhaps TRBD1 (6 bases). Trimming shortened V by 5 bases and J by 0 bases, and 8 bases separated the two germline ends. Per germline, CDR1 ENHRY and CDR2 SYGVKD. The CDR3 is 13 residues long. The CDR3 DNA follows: TGTGCCATCAGTCCGGACAGCTCCTACGAGCAGTACTTC. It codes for CAISPDSSYEQYF.

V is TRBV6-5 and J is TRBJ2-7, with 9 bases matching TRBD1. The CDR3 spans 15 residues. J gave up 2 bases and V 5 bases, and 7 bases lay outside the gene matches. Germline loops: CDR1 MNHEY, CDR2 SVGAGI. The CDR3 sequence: CASSLLRTGAYEQYF. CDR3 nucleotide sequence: TGTGCCAGCAGTCTTCTTAGGACAGGGGCCTACGAGCAGTACTTC.